The rows below give T cell receptor beta chains drawn from one sample of a study of blood T cells in healthy people across ages. TCRdb reanalysed the 5' RACE reads using MiXCR and keeps one entry per CDR3 protein. This repertoire shows around 650,000 distinct CDR3 sequences, about 34% found once; its top ten account for 15% to 17%. The sample taken for sequencing was blood. The receptors shown here come from a woman of 80 years or more in good health. The CDR3 runs from the conserved cysteine through the conserved F or W. The size field is filled for only some rows; it gives once, few, many or a size class.

>TRBJ2-2|TRBV7-9|.
CASQPTGRTGELFF
>TRBJ2-3|TRBV6-5|many
CASSTYTGDGAQYF
>.|TRBV6-1|.
CASRSTGLSYEQYF
>TRBJ1-5|TRBV5-1|many
CASSPGTDYQPQHF
>TRBJ2-5|TRBV7-9|.
CASSRQGGLQETQYF
>TRBJ2-1|TRBV20-1|many
CSASPTGADSYNEQFF
>TRBJ2-5|TRBV20-1|.
CSARVGAGGQETQYF
>TRBJ1-2|TRBV3-1|many
CASTLRGGGYGYTF
>TRBJ2-7|TRBV20-1|many
CSASEGMAYEQYF
>TRBJ2-7|TRBV28|.
CASSSGVPEQYF
>TRBJ2-1|TRBV29-1|many
CSVERPRKNNGQFF